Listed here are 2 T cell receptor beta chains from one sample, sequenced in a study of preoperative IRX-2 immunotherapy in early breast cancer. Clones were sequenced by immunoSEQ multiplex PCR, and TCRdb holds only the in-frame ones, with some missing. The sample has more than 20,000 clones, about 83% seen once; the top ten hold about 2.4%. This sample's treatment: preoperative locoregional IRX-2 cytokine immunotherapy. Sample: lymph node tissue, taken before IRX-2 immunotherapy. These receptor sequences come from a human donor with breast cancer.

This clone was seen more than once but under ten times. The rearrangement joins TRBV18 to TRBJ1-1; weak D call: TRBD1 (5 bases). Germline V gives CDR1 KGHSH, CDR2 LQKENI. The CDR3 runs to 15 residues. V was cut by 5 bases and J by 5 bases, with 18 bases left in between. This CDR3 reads CASSDHRGEWTEAFF. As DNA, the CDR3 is TGTGCCAGCTCAGACCACCGGGGCGAGTGGACTGAAGCTTTCTTT.

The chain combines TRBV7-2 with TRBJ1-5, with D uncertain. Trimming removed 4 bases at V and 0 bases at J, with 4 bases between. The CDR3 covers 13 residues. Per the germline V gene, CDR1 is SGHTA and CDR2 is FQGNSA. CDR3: CASSWGSNQPQHF. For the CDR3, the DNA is TGTGCCAGCAGCTGGGGTAGCAATCAGCCCCAGCATTTT.